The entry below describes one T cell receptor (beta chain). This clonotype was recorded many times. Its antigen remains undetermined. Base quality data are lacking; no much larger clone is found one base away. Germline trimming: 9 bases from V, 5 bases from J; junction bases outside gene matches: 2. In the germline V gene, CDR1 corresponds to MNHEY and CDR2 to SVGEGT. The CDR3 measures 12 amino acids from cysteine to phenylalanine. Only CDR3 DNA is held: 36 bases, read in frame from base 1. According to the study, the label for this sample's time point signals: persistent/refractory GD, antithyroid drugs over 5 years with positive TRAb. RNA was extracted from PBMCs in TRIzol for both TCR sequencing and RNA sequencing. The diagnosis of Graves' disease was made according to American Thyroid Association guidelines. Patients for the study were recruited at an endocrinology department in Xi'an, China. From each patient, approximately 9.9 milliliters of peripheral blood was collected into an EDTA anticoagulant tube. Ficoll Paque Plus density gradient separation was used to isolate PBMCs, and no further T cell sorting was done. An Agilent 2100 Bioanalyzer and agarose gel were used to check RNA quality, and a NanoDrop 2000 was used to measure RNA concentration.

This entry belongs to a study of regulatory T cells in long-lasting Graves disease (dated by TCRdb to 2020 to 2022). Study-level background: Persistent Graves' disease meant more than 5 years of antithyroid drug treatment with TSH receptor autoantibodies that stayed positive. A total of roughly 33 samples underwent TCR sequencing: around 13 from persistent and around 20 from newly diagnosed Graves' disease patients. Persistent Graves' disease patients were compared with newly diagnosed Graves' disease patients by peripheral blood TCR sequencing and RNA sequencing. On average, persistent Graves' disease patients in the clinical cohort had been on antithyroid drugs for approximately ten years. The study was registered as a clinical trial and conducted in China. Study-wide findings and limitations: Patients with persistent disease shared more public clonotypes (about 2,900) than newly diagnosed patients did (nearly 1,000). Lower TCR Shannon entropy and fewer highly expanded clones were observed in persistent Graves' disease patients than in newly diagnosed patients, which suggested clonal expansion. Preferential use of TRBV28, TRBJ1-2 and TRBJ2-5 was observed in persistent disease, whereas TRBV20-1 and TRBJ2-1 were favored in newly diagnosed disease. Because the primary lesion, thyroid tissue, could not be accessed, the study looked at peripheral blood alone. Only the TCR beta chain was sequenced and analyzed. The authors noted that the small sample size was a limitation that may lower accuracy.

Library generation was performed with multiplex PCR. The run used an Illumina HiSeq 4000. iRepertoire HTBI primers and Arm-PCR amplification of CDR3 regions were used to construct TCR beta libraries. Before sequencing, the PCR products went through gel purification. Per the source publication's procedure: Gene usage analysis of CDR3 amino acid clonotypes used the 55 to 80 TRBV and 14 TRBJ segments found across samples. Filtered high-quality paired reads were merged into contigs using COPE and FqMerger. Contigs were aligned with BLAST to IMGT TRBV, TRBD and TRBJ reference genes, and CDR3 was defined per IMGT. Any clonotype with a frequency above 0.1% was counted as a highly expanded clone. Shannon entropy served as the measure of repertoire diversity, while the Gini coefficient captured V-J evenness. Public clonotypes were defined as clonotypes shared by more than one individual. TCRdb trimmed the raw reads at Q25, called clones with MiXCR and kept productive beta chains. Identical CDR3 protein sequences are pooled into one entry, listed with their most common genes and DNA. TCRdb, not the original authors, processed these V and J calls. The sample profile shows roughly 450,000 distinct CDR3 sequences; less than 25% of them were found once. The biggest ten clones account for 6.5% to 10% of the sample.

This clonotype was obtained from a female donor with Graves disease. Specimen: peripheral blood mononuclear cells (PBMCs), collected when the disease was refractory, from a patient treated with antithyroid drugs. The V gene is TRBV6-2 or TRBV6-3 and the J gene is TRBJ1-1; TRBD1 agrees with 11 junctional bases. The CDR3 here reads CASGQGATEAFF. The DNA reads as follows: TGTGCCAGTGGACAGGGGGCTACTGAAGCTTTCTTT.